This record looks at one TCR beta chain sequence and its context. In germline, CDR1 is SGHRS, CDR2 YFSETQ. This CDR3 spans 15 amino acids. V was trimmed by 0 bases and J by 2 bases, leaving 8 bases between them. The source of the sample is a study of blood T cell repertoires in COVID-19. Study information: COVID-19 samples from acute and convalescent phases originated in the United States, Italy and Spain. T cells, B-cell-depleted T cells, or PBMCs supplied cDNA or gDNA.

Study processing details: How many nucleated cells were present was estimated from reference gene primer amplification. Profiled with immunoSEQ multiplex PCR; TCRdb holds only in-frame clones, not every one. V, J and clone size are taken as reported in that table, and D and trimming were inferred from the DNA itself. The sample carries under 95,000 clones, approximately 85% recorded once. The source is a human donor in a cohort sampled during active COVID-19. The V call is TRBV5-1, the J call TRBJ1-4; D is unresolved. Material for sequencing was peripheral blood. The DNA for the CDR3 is TGCGCCAGCAGCTTGGAAGGAGGGACTAATGAAAAACTGTTTTTT. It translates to CASSLEGGTNEKLFF.